This T cell receptor beta chain was observed in a study of a mutant IDH1 vaccine in newly diagnosed glioma. Study-wide context: All eight of the vaccinations patients received fell in weeks 1, 3, 5, 7, 11, 15, 19 and 23. The initiation of vaccination occurred 4-6 weeks after radiotherapy alone, or with temozolomide cycles. Prior therapy was radiotherapy, temozolomide, or both; most received both. Findings of the study overall: Changes in the top peripheral T cell clonotypes seemingly had no bearing on pseudoprogression.

As for this clone: Its target is not known.

Data came from immunoSEQ multiplex PCR; TCRdb stores just in-frame clones and leaves some out. The sample lists 58,000 or so clones, 80% to 90% occurring once. Germline trimming cut 7 bases from V and 7 bases from J; bases unmatched to any gene: 6. The CDR3 runs 14 residues. Germline V gives CDR1 MNHNS, CDR2 SASEGT. The time point denotes: week 23, last vaccination. Every vaccination contained 300 ug of the mutant IDH1 20-mer peptide and was paired with topical imiquimod. The chain has TRBV6-1 and TRBJ2-1, with 11 positions matching TRBD2. The receptor's source is a man between 35 and 55 years old with glioma. Here the sequenced sample was PBMCs, taken from a glioma patient whose treatment included an IDH1 peptide vaccine. The CDR3 DNA reads as TGTGCCAGCATGTTTAGCGGGAGGGGAAATGAGCAGTTCTTC. This translates into CASMFSGRGNEQFF.